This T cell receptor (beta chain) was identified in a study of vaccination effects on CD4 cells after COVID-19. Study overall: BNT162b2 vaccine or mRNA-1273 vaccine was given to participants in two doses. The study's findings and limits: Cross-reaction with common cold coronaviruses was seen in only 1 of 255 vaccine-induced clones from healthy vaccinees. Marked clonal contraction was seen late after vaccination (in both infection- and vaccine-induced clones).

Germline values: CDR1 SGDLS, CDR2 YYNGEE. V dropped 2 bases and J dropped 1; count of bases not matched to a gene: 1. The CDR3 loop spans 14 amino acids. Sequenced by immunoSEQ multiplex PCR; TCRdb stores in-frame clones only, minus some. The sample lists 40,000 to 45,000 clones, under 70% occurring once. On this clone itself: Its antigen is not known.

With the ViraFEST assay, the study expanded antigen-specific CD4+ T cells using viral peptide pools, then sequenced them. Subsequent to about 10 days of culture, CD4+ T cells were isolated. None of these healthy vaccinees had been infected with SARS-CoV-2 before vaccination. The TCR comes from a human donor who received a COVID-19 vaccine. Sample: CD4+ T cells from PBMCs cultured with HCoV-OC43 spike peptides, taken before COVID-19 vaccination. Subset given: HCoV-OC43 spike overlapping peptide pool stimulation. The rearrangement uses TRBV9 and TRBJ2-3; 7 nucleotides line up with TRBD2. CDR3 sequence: CASSVSGGTDTQYF. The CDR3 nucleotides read TGTGCCAGCAGCGTGAGCGGGGGCACAGATACGCAGTATTTT.